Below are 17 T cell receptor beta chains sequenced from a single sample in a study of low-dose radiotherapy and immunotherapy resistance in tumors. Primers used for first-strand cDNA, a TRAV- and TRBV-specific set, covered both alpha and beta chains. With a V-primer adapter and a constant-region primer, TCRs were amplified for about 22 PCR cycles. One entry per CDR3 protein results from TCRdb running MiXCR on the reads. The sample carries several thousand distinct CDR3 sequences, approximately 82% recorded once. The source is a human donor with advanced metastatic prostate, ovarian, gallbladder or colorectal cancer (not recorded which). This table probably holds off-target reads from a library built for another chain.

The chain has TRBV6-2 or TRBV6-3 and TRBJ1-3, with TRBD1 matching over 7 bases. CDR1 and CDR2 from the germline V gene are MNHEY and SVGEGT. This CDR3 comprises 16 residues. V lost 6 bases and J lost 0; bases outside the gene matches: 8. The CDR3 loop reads CASSRSDRNSGNTIYF. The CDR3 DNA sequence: TGTGCCAGCAGCAGATCGGACAGGAACTCTGGAAACACCATATATTTT.

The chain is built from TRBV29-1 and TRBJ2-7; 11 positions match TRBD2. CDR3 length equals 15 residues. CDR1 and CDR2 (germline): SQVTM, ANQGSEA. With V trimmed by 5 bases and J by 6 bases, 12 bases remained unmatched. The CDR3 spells CSVRPGTSGSSEQYF. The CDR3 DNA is TGCAGCGTTCGACCGGGCACTAGCGGGAGTTCCGAGCAGTACTTC.

CDR3 protein: CASSGGADYNEQFF. The CDR3 nucleotides read TGTGCCAGCAGTGGGGGAGCGGATTACAATGAGCAGTTCTTC. The chain employs TRBV7-3 and TRBJ2-1; TRBD1 or TRBD2 may be the D gene (5 bases each). Germline lookup yields CDR1 SGHTA and CDR2 FQGTGA. The CDR3 extends over 14 amino acids. V was pared by 6 bases and J by 4 bases, with 13 bases between.

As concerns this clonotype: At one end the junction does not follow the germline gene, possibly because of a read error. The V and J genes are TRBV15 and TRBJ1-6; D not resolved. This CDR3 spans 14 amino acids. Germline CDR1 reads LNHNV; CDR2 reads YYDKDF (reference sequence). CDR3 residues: CAASEIANAGKSTF. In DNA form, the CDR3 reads TGTGCAGCAAGTGAAATCGCCAATGCAGGCAAATCAACCTTT.

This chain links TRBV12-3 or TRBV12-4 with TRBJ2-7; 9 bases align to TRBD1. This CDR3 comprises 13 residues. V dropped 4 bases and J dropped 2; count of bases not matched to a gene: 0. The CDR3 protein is CASSWTGAYEQYF. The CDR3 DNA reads TGTGCCAGCAGTTGGACAGGGGCCTACGAGCAGTACTTC.

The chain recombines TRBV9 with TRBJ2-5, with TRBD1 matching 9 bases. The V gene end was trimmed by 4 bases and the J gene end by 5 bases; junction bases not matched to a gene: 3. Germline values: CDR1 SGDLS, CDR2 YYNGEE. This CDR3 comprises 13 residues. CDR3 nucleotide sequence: TGTGCCAGCAGCAGACAGGGGGGGGAGACCCAGTACTTC. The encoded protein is CASSRQGGETQYF. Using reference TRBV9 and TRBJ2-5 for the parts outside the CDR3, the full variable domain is DSGVTQTPKHLITATGQRVTLRCSPRSGDLSVYWYQQSLDQGLQFLIQYYNGEERAKGNILERFSAQQFPDLHSELNLSSLELGDSALYFCASSRQGGETQYFGPGTRLLVL.

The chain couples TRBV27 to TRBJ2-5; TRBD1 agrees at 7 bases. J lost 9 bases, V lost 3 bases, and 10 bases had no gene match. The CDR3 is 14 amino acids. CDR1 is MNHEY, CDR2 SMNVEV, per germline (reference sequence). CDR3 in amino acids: CASSLTGNGPPQYF. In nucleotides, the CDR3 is TGTGCCAGCAGTTTGACAGGGAACGGTCCTCCCCAGTACTTC.

The CDR3 DNA sequence: TGCGCCAGCAGCTTTAGCGGGAGGGCCGTAAGCACAGATACGCAGTATTTT. It translates to CASSFSGRAVSTDTQYF. V usage is TRBV5-1 and J usage is TRBJ2-3, with 11 bases that match TRBD2. The CDR3 is 17 residues long. Germline V gene sequence: CDR1 SGHRS, CDR2 YFSETQ. V lost 2 bases to trimming and J lost 0 bases; unmatched junction nucleotides: 5.

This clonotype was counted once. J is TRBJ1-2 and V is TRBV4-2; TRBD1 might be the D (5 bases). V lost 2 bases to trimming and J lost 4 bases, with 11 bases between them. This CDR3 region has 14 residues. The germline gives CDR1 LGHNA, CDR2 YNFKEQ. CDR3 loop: CASSQRLDSYGYTF. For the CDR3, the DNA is TGTGCCAGCAGCCAACGGCTAGACAGCTATGGCTACACCTTC.

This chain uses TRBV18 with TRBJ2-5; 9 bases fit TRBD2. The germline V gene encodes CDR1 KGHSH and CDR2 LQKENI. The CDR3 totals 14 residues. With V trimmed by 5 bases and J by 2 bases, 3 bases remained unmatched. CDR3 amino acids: CASSSGLAQETQYF. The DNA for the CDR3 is TGTGCCAGCTCATCAGGACTAGCGCAAGAGACCCAGTACTTC.

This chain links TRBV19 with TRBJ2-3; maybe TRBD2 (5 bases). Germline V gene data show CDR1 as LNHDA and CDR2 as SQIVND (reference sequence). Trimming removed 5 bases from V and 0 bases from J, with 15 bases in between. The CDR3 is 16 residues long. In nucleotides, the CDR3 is TGTGCCAGTAGTGGCGACTACACACCTAGCACAGATACGCAGTATTTT. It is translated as CASSGDYTPSTDTQYF.

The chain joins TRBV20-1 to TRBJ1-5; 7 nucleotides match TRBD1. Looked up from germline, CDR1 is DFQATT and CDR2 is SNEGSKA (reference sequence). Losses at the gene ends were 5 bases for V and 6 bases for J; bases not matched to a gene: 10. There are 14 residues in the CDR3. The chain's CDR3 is CSAGETGVGQPQHF. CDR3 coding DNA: TGCAGTGCTGGCGAAACAGGGGTGGGTCAGCCCCAGCATTTT.

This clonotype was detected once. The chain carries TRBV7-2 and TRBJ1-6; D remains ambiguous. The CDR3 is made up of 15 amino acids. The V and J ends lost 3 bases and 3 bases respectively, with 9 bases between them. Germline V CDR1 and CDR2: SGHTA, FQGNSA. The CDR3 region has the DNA TGTGCCAGCAGCTTGGTGCGGTACTATAATTCACCCCTCCACTTT. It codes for CASSLVRYYNSPLHF.

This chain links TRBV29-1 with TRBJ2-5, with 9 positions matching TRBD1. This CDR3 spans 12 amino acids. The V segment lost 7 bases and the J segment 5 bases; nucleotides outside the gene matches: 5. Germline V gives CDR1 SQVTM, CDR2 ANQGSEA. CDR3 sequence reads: CSEQGAGETQYF. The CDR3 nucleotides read TGCAGCGAACAGGGGGCTGGGGAGACCCAGTACTTC. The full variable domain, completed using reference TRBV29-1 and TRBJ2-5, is SAVISQKPSRDICQRGTSLTIQCQVDSQVTMMFWYRQQPGQSLTLIATANQGSEATYESGFVIDKFPISRPNLTFSTLTVSNMSPEDSSIYLCSEQGAGETQYFGPGTRLLVL.

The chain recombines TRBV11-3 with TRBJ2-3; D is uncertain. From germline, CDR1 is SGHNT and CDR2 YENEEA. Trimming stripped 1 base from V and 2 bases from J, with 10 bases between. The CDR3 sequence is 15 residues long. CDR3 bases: TGTGCCAGCAGCTTAGGCCAGCAAAACACAGATACGCAGTATTTT. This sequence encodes CASSLGQQNTDTQYF.

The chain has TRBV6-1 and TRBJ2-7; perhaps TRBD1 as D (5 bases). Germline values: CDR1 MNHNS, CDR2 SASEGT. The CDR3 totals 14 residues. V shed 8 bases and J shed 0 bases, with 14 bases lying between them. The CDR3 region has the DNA TGTGCCAGCCGTGGGCAGGGCAGCTCCTACGAGCAGTACTTC. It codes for CASRGQGSSYEQYF.

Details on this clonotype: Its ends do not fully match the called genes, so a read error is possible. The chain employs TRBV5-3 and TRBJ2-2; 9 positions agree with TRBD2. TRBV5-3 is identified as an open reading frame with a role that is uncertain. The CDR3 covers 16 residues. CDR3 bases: TGTGCCAGCAGCTTGGCCCTAGCGGGACCTACCGGGGAGCTGTTTTTT. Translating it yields CASSLALAGPTGELFF.